This TCR beta chain emerged from a study of CD8+ T cells in alopecia areata. Whole-study findings and limits: Persistence of many expanded lesional clones was seen in scalp and blood during tofacitinib. Tofacitinib produced a significant decrease in scalp clonality and in expanded CD8+ clones among the top 100.

Investigators isolated RNA and reverse transcribed it into cDNA to act as the sequencing template. Assay used: immunoSEQ multiplex PCR; TCRdb lists only in-frame clones, some missing. The table lists some 100,000 clones, about 54% of them singletons. A note on this clone: The antigen remains undetermined.

CDR1 is SGHVS, CDR2 FNYEAQ, per germline. The germline V and J ends were trimmed by 1 base and 1 base, with 10 bases remaining between them. The CDR3 is 15 amino acids. Treatment in this sample: oral pan-JAK inhibitor, 5-10 mg twice daily. It was from alopecia areata patients that lesional scalp punch biopsies and peripheral blood were collected. This TCR came from a human donor with alopecia areata. The chain employs TRBV7-6 and TRBJ1-1; no reliable D call. Specimen: CD8+ T cells sorted from blood, collected at week 4, from a patient treated with tofacitinib. CDR3 loop: CASSLEPVGNTEAFF. DNA of the CDR3: TGTGCCAGCAGCTTAGAGCCGGTGGGGAACACTGAAGCTTTCTTT.